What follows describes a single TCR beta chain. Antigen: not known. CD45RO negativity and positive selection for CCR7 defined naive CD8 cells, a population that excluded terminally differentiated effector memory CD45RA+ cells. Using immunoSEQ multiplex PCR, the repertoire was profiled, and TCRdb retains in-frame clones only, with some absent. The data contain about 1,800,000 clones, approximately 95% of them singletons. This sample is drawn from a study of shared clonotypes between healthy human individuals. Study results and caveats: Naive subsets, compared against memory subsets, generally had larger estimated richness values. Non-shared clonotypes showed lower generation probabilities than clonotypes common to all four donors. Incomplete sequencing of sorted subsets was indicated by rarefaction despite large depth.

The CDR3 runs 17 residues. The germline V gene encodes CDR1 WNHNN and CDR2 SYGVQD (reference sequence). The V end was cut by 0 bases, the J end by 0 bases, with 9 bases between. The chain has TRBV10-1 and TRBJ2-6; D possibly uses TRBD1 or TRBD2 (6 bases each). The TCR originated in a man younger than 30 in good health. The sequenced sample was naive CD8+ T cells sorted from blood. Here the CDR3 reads CASSESGGNSGANVLTF. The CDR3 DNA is TGCGCCAGCAGTGAGTCAGGGGGGAACTCTGGGGCCAACGTCCTGACTTTC.